A single sample is the source of the 12 T cell receptor beta chains below, sequenced in a study of Tregs in tolerant kidney transplant recipients. Assay used: immunoSEQ multiplex PCR; TCRdb lists only in-frame clones, some missing. In the table there are tens of thousands of clones, around 88% of which are singletons. Sequencing was carried out using CD4+ T cells from blood. These receptors were obtained from a human donor in good health.

The rearrangement uses TRBV7-8 and TRBJ2-3; possible D gene TRBD2, 5 bases. This CDR3 contains 14 residues. V was trimmed by 0 bases and J by 6 bases, leaving 10 bases between them. Germline CDR1 reads SGHVS; CDR2 reads FQNEAQ. This CDR3 is CASSLATGEDTQYF. For the CDR3, the DNA is TGTGCCAGCAGCTTAGCTACCGGGGAGGATACGCAGTATTTT. Combining the CDR3 with reference TRBV7-8 and TRBJ2-3 gives the whole variable domain GAGVSQSPRYKVAKRGQDVALRCDPISGHVSLFWYQQALGQGPEFLTYFQNEAQLDKSGLPSDRFFAERPEGSVSTLKIQRTQQEDSAVYLCASSLATGEDTQYFGPGTRLTVL.

The chain recombines TRBV6-5 with TRBJ1-2; D gene ambiguous. Deletions cut 8 bases from V and 1 base from J, with 5 bases between. Germline lookup yields CDR1 MNHEY and CDR2 SVGAGI. The length of the CDR3 is 11 residues. CDR3 nucleotides: TGTGCCAGCGACGGTAACTATGGCTACACCTTC. Its protein is CASDGNYGYTF.

The chain couples TRBV2 to TRBJ2-2, with a possible D match to TRBD2 (6 bases). Germline V gene sequence: CDR1 SNHLY, CDR2 FYNNEI. This CDR3 is built from 14 residues. Trimming took off 6 bases at V and 3 bases at J, with 11 bases between the two ends. CDR3 nucleotides: TGTGCCAGCAGAGCGGGTGCGGACACCGGGGAGCTGTTTTTT. Encoded protein: CASRAGADTGELFF.

This clone was seen just once. The chain recombines TRBV7-9 with TRBJ1-4, with a tentative D call TRBD1 (6 bases). CDR3 size: 16 residues. Germline assignment: CDR1 SEHNR and CDR2 FQNEAQ (reference sequence). Trimming left V 5 bases short and J 8 bases short, with 21 bases between. Here the CDR3 reads CASSIRSVRGREKLFF. As DNA, the CDR3 is TGTGCCAGCAGCATCAGGAGCGTCCGGGGGCGCGAAAAACTGTTTTTT.

The V gene is TRBV7-9, the J gene TRBJ1-1; unclear D gene. The CDR3 contains 13 residues. Germline CDR1 and CDR2: SEHNR and FQNEAQ (reference sequence). Trimming took off 5 bases at V and 5 bases at J, with 12 bases between the two ends. The CDR3 protein is CASSLQAGTEAFF. DNA for the CDR3: TGTGCCAGCAGCCTCCAGGCGGGGACTGAAGCTTTCTTT. The full variable domain, in which reference TRBV7-9 and TRBJ1-1 provide the parts outside the CDR3, is DTGVSQNPRHKITKRGQNVTFRCDPISEHNRLYWYRQTLGQGPEFLTYFQNEAQLEKSRLLSDRFSAERPKGSFSTLEIQRTEQGDSAMYLCASSLQAGTEAFFGQGTRLTVV.

The gene calls are TRBV12-5 and TRBJ2-1, with 7 bases fitting TRBD2. V was pared by 6 bases and J by 10 bases, with 9 bases of the junction left unmatched. The CDR3 consists of 13 residues. CDR1 and CDR2 from the germline V gene are LGHNT and FRNRAP. CDR3 protein: CASGALGLHEQFF. The CDR3 nucleotides read TGTGCTAGTGGCGCCCTGGGACTACACGAGCAGTTCTTC.

The J gene is TRBJ2-1, the V gene TRBV19; 10 nucleotides line up with TRBD1. V dropped 1 base and J dropped 4; count of bases not matched to a gene: 4. The CDR3 length is 16 residues. Germline lookup yields CDR1 LNHDA and CDR2 SQIVND (reference sequence). The CDR3 protein is CASSIVRTGGYNEQFF. Written as DNA, the CDR3 is TGTGCCAGTAGTATAGTCAGGACAGGGGGATACAATGAGCAGTTCTTC. Based on the CDR3 plus reference TRBV19 and TRBJ2-1, the full variable domain is DGGITQSPKYLFRKEGQNVTLSCEQNLNHDAMYWYRQDPGQGLRLIYYSQIVNDFQKGDIAEGYSVSREKKESFPLTVTSAQKNPTAFYLCASSIVRTGGYNEQFFGPGTRLTVL.

This chain joins TRBV6-1 and TRBJ2-3; D not resolved. The CDR3 extends over 14 amino acids. The V gene lost 0 bases and the J gene lost 2 bases, with 6 bases spanning the gap. CDR1 and CDR2 from the germline V gene are MNHNS and SASEGT. The CDR3 loop is CASSEAGHTDTQYF. As DNA, the CDR3 is TGTGCCAGCAGTGAAGCAGGGCACACAGATACGCAGTATTTT.

The chain combines TRBV4-1 with TRBJ2-3, with a tentative D call TRBD2 (5 bases). Trimming took 3 bases from V and 6 from J, leaving 19 bases between them. This CDR3 is built from 16 residues. Germline-derived CDR1 and CDR2 are MGHRA and YSYEKL. CDR3 protein: CASSHIGLHRGDTQYF. The CDR3 DNA sequence: TGCGCCAGCAGCCACATTGGGCTCCATCGCGGGGATACGCAGTATTTT.

Written as DNA, the CDR3 is TGTGCCAGTAGTATGCTAGGGGGCGCGGGTCAGCCCCAGCATTTT. Translation: CASSMLGGAGQPQHF. The chain is built from TRBV19 and TRBJ1-5; 7 bases line up with TRBD1. The CDR3 is made up of 15 amino acids. CDR1 and CDR2 from the germline V gene are LNHDA and SQIVND (reference sequence). Trimming removed 3 bases from V and 6 bases from J; junction bases left unmatched: 8.

The chain uses TRBV29-1 and TRBJ2-7; TRBD2 matches at 14 bases. Germline-derived CDR1 and CDR2 are SQVTM and ANQGSEA. There are 14 residues in the CDR3. J gave up 5 bases and V 5 bases, and 5 bases lay outside the gene matches. The CDR3 sequence is CSVWTSGGTNEQYF. CDR3 DNA: TGCAGCGTTTGGACTAGCGGGGGGACGAACGAGCAGTACTTC.

This chain links TRBV30 with TRBJ1-5; no definite D call. Germline V gene sequence: CDR1 GTSNPN, CDR2 SVGIG (reference sequence). V was pared by 4 bases and J by 0 bases, with 7 bases between. This CDR3 comprises 13 residues. This CDR3 is CAWTTDSNQPQHF. The CDR3 region has the DNA TGTGCCTGGACGACGGATAGCAATCAGCCCCAGCATTTT.